These 3 T cell receptor beta chains were sequenced from one sample in a study of blood T cell repertoires in COVID-19. Produced via immunoSEQ multiplex PCR; TCRdb's table is partial and in-frame only. The sample holds around 70,000 clones, 80% seen once. The sample taken for sequencing was peripheral blood. The receptor set was obtained from a human donor in a cohort sampled during active COVID-19.

As to this clone: One end of the junction fails to match germline, which may point to a read error. The chain's CDR3 is CASSLVSVALATVF. The CDR3 DNA sequence: TGTGCCAGCAGCTTAGTAAGTGTGGCTCTAGCGACGGTCTTC. This chain joins TRBV7-2 and TRBJ2-1; D might be TRBD2 (6 bases). Germline CDR1 SGHTA, CDR2 FQGNSA. CDR3 length: 14 amino acids.

The chain employs TRBV6-6 and TRBJ2-7, with D uncertain. V lost 5 bases and J 0 bases, leaving 17 bases between the germline ends. CDR3 size: 16 residues. In germline, CDR1 is MNHNY, CDR2 SVGAGI (reference sequence). The CDR3 spells CASSRHIGSSSYEQYV. In DNA, the CDR3 is TGTGCCAGCAGTCGACATATAGGATCTAGCTCCTACGAGCAGTACGTC.

The J gene is TRBJ2-5, the V gene TRBV19; TRBD1 matches at 10 bases. Germline CDR1 and CDR2: LNHDA and SQIVND (reference sequence). The V segment lost 2 bases and the J segment 2 bases; nucleotides outside the gene matches: 2. The CDR3 length is 15 residues. CDR3 sequence reads: CASSIRQGAQETQYF. CDR3 bases: TGTGCCAGTAGTATACGACAGGGGGCACAAGAGACCCAGTACTTC.